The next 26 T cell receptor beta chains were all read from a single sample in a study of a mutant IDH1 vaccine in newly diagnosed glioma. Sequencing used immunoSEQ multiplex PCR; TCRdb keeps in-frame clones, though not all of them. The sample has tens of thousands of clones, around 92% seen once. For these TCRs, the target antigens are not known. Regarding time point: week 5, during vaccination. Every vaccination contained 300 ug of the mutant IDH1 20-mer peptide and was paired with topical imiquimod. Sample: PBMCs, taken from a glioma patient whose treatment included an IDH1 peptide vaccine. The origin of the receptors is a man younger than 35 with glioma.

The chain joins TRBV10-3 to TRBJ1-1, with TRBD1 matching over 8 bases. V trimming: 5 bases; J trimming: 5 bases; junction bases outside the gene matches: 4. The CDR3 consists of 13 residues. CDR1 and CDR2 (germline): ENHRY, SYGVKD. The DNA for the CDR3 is TGTGCCATCAGTAAACAGGGGGAGACTGAAGCTTTCTTT. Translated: CAISKQGETEAFF.

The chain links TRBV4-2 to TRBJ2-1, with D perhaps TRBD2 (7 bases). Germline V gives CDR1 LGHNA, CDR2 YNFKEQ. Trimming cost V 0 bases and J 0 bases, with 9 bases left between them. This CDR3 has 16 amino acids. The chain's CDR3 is CASSQEGGGSYNEQFF. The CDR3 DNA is TGTGCCAGCAGCCAAGAAGGGGGGGGCTCCTACAATGAGCAGTTCTTC.

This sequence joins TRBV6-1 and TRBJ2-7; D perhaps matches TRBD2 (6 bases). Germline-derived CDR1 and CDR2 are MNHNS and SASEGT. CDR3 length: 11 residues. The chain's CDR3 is CGAGPTYEQYF. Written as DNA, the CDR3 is TGTGGTGCGGGACCGACCTACGAGCAGTACTTC.

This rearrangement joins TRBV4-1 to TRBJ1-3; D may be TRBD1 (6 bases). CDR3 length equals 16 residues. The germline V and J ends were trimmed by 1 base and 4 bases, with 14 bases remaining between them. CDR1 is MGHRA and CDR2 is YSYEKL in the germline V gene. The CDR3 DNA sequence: TGCGCCAGCAGCCAAGCGGGGACAAGCAAGGGAAACACCATATATTTT. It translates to CASSQAGTSKGNTIYF.

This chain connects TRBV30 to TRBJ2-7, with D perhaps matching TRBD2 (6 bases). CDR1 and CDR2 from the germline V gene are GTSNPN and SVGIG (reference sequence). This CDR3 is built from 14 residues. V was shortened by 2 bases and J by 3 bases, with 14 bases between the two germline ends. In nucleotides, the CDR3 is TGTGCCTGGAGTCCATCGGGACTCATCTACGAGCAGTACTTC. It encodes CAWSPSGLIYEQYF.

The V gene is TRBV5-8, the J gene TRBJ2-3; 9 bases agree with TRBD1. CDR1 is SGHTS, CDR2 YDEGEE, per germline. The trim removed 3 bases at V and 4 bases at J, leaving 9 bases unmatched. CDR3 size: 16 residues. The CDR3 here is CASSSGDRVNSDTQYF. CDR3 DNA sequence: TGTGCCAGCAGCTCGGGGGACAGGGTCAATTCAGATACGCAGTATTTT.

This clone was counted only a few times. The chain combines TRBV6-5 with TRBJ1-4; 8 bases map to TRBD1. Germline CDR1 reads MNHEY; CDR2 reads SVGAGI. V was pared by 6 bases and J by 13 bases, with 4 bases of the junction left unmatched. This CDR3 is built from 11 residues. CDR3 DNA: TGTGCCAGCAGACAGGGGGTCAGACTGTTTTTT. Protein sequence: CASRQGVRLFF.

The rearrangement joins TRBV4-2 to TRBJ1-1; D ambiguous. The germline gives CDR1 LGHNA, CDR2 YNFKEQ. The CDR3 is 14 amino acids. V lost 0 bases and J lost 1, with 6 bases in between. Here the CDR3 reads CASSQDGRNTEAFF. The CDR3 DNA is TGTGCCAGCAGCCAAGATGGCAGGAACACTGAAGCTTTCTTT.

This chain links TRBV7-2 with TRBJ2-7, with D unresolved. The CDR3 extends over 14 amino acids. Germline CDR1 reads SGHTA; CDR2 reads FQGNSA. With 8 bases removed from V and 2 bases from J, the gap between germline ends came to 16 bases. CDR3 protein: CASLYLAFPYEQYF. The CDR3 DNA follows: TGTGCCAGCCTATACCTGGCGTTCCCCTACGAGCAGTACTTC.

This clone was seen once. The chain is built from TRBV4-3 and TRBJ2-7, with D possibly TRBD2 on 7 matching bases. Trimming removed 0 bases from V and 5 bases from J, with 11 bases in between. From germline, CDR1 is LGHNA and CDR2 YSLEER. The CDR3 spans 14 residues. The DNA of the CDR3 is TGCGCCAGCAGCCAAGACGAGGGGGGGAACGAGCAGTACTTC. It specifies CASSQDEGGNEQYF.

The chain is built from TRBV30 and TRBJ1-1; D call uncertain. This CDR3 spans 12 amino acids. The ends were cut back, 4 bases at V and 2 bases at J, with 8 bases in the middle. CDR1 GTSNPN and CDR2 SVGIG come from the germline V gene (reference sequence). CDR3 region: CAWIHLNTEAFF. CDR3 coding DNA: TGTGCCTGGATACACCTCAACACTGAAGCTTTCTTT.

In nucleotides, the CDR3 is TGTGCCAGCAGCCGTGACAGGGCCGGCTACACCTTC. Its translation: CASSRDRAGYTF. V usage is TRBV5-6 and J usage is TRBJ1-2; the match to TRBD1 covers 7 bases. The CDR3 is 12 amino acids. The V and J ends lost 4 bases and 8 bases, in that order; junction bases with no gene match: 5. Germline values: CDR1 SGHDT, CDR2 YYEEEE.

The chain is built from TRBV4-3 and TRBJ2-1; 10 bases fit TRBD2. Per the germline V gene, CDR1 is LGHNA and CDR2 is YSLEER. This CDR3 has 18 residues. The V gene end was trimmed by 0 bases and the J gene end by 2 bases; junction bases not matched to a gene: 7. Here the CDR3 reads CASSQDRVAGGAYNEQFF. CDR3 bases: TGCGCCAGCAGCCAAGATCGGGTAGCGGGAGGCGCCTACAATGAGCAGTTCTTC.

The CDR3 nucleotides are TGCGCCAGCAGCCAAGTCAGTCTAGCGGGTGGGGAGCTGTTTTTT. This gives the protein CASSQVSLAGGELFF. V usage is TRBV4-1 and J usage is TRBJ2-2, with 8 bases that match TRBD2. Germline V gene sequence: CDR1 MGHRA, CDR2 YSYEKL. With 1 base clipped from V and 8 bases from J, the junction kept 6 bases outside the gene matches. This CDR3 comprises 15 residues.

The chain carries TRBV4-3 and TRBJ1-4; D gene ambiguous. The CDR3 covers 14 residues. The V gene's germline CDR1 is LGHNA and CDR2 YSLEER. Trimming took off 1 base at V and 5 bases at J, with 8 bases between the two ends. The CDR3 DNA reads TGCGCCAGCAGCCAAGCACAGTTGAATGAAAAACTGTTTTTT. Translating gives CASSQAQLNEKLFF.

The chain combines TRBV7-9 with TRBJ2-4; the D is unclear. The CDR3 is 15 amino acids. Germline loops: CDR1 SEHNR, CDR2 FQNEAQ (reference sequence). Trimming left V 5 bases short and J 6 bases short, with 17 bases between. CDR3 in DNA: TGTGCCAGCAGCCCTGTCGGGTCCAGTGGAAACATTCAGTACTTC. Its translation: CASSPVGSSGNIQYF.

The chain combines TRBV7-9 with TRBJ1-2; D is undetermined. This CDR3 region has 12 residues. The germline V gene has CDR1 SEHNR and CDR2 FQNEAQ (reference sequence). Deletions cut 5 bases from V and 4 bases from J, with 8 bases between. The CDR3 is CASSPMGYGYTF. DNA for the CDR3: TGTGCCAGCAGCCCCATGGGCTATGGCTACACCTTC.

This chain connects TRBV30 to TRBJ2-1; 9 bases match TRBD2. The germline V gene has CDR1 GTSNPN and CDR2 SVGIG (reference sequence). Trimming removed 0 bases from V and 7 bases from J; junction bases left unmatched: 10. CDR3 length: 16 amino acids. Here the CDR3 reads CAWSVLSGRIKNEQFF. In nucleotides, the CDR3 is TGTGCCTGGAGTGTACTTAGCGGGAGAATAAAAAATGAGCAGTTCTTC.

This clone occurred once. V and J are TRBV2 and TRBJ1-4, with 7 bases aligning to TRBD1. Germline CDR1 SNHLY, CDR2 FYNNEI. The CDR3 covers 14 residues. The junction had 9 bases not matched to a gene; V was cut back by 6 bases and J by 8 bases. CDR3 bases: TGTGCCAGCAGAAGGACAGGTCTGGTGGAAAAACTGTTTTTT. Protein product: CASRRTGLVEKLFF.

The CDR3 bases are TGCGCCAGCAGCAGTACAGGGGACATCCTCTACGAGCAGTACTTC. Translation gives CASSSTGDILYEQYF. The gene calls are TRBV5-1 and TRBJ2-7, with TRBD1 identical over 7 bases. From germline, CDR1 is SGHRS and CDR2 YFSETQ. The CDR3 contains 15 residues. V trimming: 4 bases; J trimming: 3 bases; junction bases outside the gene matches: 10.

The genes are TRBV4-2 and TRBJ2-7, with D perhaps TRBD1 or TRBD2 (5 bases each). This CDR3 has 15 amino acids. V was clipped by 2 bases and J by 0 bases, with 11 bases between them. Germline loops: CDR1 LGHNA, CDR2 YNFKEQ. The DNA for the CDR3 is TGTGCCAGCAGCCAACCAGGGACCGACTCCTACGAGCAGTACTTC. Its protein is CASSQPGTDSYEQYF.

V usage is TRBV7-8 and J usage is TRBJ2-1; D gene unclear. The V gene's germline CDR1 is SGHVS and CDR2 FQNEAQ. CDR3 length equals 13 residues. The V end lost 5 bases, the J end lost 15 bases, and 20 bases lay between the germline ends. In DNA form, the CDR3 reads TGTGCCAGCAGCCCGACAAGTGATCCCATAGGGTTCTTC. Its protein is CASSPTSDPIGFF.

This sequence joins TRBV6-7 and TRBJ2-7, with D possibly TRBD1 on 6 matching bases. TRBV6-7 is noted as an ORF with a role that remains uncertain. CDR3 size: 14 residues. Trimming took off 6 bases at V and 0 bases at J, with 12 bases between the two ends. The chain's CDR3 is CASRNRDNSYEQYF. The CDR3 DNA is TGTGCCAGCAGAAACCGGGACAACTCCTACGAGCAGTACTTC.

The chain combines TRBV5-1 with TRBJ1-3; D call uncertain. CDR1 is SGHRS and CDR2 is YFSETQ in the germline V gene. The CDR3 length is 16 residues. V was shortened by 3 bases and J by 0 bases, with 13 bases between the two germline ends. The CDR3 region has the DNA TGCGCCAGCAGCTCATTAGACGTAAGCTCTGGAAACACCATATATTTT. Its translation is CASSSLDVSSGNTIYF.

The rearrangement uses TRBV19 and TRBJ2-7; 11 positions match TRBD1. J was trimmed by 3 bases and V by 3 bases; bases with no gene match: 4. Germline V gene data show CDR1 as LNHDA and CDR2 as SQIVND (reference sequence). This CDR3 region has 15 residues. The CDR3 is CASSMRTGGLYEQYF. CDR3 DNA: TGTGCCAGTAGTATGCGGACAGGGGGCCTCTACGAGCAGTACTTC.

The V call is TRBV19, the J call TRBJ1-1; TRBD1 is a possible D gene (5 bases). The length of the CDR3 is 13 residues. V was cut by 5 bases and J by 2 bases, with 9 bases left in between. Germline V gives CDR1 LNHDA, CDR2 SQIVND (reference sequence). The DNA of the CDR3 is TGTGCCAGTAGTCAGGGACGAAACACTGAAGCTTTCTTT. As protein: CASSQGRNTEAFF.